This paragraph covers one TCR beta chain sequence. The sample belongs to a study of cytomegalovirus exposure and HLA in healthy donors. Primers for the PCR totalled 60 Vbeta and 13 Jbeta. Assay used: immunoSEQ multiplex PCR; TCRdb lists only in-frame clones, some missing. Among about 90,000 clones listed, 62% were seen once. This CDR3 is built from 13 residues. Germline V CDR1 and CDR2: MDHEN, SYDVKM. V was pared by 7 bases and J by 5 bases, with 15 bases between. The sample taken for sequencing was PBMCs. The chain has TRBV28 and TRBJ2-7, with D possibly TRBD1 on 6 matching bases. This receptor was taken from a woman aged 25 to 45 in good health and CMV-seropositive. CDR3 nucleotides: TGTGCCAGCACCCGCCAGGGGCGGGACGAGCAGTACTTC. This codes for CASTRQGRDEQYF. The complete variable domain, with remaining parts taken from reference TRBV28 and TRBJ2-7, reads DVKVTQSSRYLVKRTGEKVFLECVQDMDHENMFWYRQDPGLGLRLIYFSYDVKMKEKGDIPEGYSVSREKKERFSLILESASTNQTSMYLCASTRQGRDEQYFGPGTRLTVT.